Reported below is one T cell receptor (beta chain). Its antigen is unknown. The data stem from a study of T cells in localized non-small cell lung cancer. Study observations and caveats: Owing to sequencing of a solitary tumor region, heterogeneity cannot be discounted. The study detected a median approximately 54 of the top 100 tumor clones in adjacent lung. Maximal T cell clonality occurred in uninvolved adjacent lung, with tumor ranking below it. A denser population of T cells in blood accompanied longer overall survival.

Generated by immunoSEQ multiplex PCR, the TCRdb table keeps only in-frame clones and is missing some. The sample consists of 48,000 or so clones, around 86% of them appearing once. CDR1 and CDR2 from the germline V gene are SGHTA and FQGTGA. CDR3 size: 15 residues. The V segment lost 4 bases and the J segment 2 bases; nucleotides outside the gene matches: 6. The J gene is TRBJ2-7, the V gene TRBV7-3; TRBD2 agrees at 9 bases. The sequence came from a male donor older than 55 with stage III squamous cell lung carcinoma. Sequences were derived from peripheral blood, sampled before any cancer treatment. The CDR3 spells CASSSRAGGPYEQYF. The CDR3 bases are TGTGCCAGCAGCTCGAGAGCGGGAGGTCCCTACGAGCAGTACTTC.